Following are 5 T cell receptor beta chains from one sample sequenced in a study of CD8+CD57+ T cells in acquired aplastic anemia. The template used for profiling TCR beta VDJ and CDR3 was genomic DNA. Each CDR3 protein is one row after TCRdb ran MiXCR on the reads. The data hold under 250,000 distinct CDR3 sequences, with 34% observed a single time. The specimen sequenced was sorted CD4+, CD8+, or CD8+CD57+ T cells (not recorded which) from PBMCs. The receptors were sampled from a human donor in good health, serving as a control.

Ten or more counts support this clonotype. The chain is built from TRBV5-1 and TRBJ2-2, with 7 bases that match TRBD1. The V segment lost 6 bases and the J segment 8 bases; nucleotides outside the gene matches: 10. Germline CDR1 reads SGHRS; CDR2 reads YFSETQ. The CDR3 extends over 14 amino acids. CDR3 coding DNA: TGCGCCAGCACCAGGGACAGCACTAGAGGGGAGCTGTTTTTT. Its protein product is CASTRDSTRGELFF.

This clonotype was recorded at least ten times. This chain connects TRBV6-1 to TRBJ1-2; 7 nucleotides match TRBD1. This CDR3 contains 15 residues. In germline, CDR1 is MNHNS, CDR2 SASEGT. J lost 0 bases, V lost 7 bases, and 8 bases had no gene match. CDR3 amino acids: CASNRQGAPNYGYTF. CDR3 sequence (DNA): TGTGCCAGCAACAGACAGGGAGCCCCTAACTATGGCTACACCTTC.

CDR3 bases: TGTGCCAGCAGCCAAGGGGCTGCGGTTGGCGAGACCCAGTACTTC. It translates to CASSQGAAVGETQYF. The V and J genes are TRBV2 and TRBJ2-5; weak D call: TRBD1 (5 bases). V was trimmed by 6 bases and J by 5 bases, leaving 19 bases between them. Per the germline V gene, CDR1 is SNHLY and CDR2 is FYNNEI. CDR3 size: 15 residues.

The chain carries TRBV5-1 and TRBJ2-1; D is undetermined. Germline V lookup: CDR1 SGHRS, CDR2 YFSETQ. The CDR3 loop spans 13 amino acids. V lost 0 bases and J lost 6, with 7 bases in between. CDR3 amino acids: CASSLGIGNEQFF. Written as DNA, the CDR3 is TGCGCCAGCAGCTTGGGTATTGGCAATGAGCAGTTCTTC.

This clonotype was counted only a few times. The chain uses TRBV30 and TRBJ1-6; 7 nucleotides agree with TRBD1. Germline trimming cut 4 bases from V and 9 bases from J; bases unmatched to any gene: 12. This CDR3 comprises 15 residues. CDR1 and CDR2 (germline): GTSNPN, SVGIG (reference sequence). The CDR3: CAWTDTGVLSSPLHF. As DNA, the CDR3 is TGTGCCTGGACCGACACAGGGGTATTGAGTTCACCCCTCCACTTT.